These T cell receptor beta chains were read from a single sample in a study of blood T cell repertoires in COVID-19. The repertoire was sequenced with immunoSEQ multiplex PCR; TCRdb's copy has only in-frame clones and lacks some. The table includes some 41,000 clones, 86% detected once. The sample consisted of peripheral blood. The receptors were gathered from a human donor in a cohort sampled during active COVID-19. Each CDR3 is given with its conserved first and last residue. Fields, in order: clone size, D gene, V gene, J gene, CDR3 protein, CDR3 DNA. A D gene is named only where the DNA matches it firmly. Not all rows give a size; the values are once, few, many and, for expanded clones, a class.

>NA|TRBD2|TRBV7-2|TRBJ2-3
CASSFGRGGLNTQYF
TGTGCCAGCAGCTTTGGGCGGGGGGGCTTAAATACGCAGTATTTT
>NA|TRBD1|TRBV5-4|TRBJ1-4
CASSLAGGDSNEKLFF
TGTGCCAGCAGCTTGGCAGGGGGCGACTCTAATGAAAAACTGTTTTTT
>few|NA|TRBV2|TRBJ2-1
CASSEIQGNEQFF
TGTGCCAGCAGTGAAATACAGGGCAATGAGCAGTTCTTC
>NA|NA|TRBV5-4|TRBJ2-1
CASSSPTRGYNEQFF
TGTGCCAGCAGCTCCCCCACTCGGGGTTACAATGAGCAGTTCTTC
>NA|NA|TRBV6-5|TRBJ2-7
CASSYSRGGSSYEQYF
TGTGCCAGCAGTTACTCGAGAGGGGGTAGCTCCTACGAGCAGTACTTC
>NA|NA|TRBV12-3/TRBV12-4|TRBJ2-1
CASRGSYNEQFF
TGTGCCTCGCGAGGCTCCTACAATGAGCAGTTCTTC
>NA|TRBD2|TRBV2|TRBJ2-7
CASSEQRAGGLEQYF
TGTGCCAGCAGTGAACAAAGGGCGGGAGGGCTAGAGCAGTACTTC
>NA|NA|TRBV27|TRBJ1-5
CASSLSVLPHQPQHF
TGTGCCAGCAGTTTGTCGGTTCTTCCCCATCAGCCCCAGCATTTT
>NA|TRBD2|TRBV27|TRBJ2-7
CASSLSGLAQTYEQYF
TGTGCCAGCAGTTTATCAGGACTAGCGCAAACCTACGAGCAGTACTTC
>few|TRBD2|TRBV15|TRBJ2-1
CATSPSGGGYNEQFF
TGTGCCACCAGCCCTAGCGGGGGGGGCTACAATGAGCAGTTCTTC
>few|NA|TRBV6-4|TRBJ1-2
CASSESLDSSGGYTF
TGTGCCAGCAGTGAATCTTTAGACTCTTCGGGGGGCTACACCTTC
>NA|NA|TRBV15|TRBJ1-5
CATSRIDNAHQPQHF
TGTGCCACCAGCAGAATTGACAATGCTCATCAGCCCCAGCATTTT
>NA|TRBD1|TRBV5-1|TRBJ1-2
CASSLGTGGSRAHGYTF
TGCGCCAGCAGCTTGGGGACAGGGGGCTCCCGAGCCCATGGCTACACCTTC
>NA|NA|TRBV6-2/TRBV6-3|TRBJ2-2
CASSPEARDFLNTGELFF
TGTGCCAGCAGTCCCGAAGCCCGGGACTTTTTAAACACCGGGGAGCTGTTTTTT
>NA|TRBD1|TRBV29-1|TRBJ2-7
CSVATTGILVEQYF
TGCAGCGTTGCAACGACAGGGATCCTCGTCGAGCAGTACTTC
>NA|NA|TRBV2|TRBJ2-2
CASRAIGTLNTGELFF
TGTGCCAGCAGGGCTATCGGGACTCTGAACACCGGGGAGCTGTTTTTT
>NA|NA|TRBV7-9|TRBJ2-5
CASSRDSETQYF
TGTGCCAGCAGCCGGGACTCTGAGACCCAGTACTTC
>NA|NA|TRBV11-3|TRBJ2-6
CASSREAGANVLTF
TGTGCCAGCAGCCGAGAAGCCGGGGCCAACGTCCTGACTTTC
>few|NA|TRBV7-6|TRBJ2-3
CASSLGGQYTDTQYF
TGTGCCAGCAGCTTAGGGGGCCAATACACAGATACGCAGTATTTT
>NA|NA|TRBV28|TRBJ1-5
CASRSEGNQPQHF
TGTGCCAGCAGATCAGAGGGTAATCAGCCCCAGCATTTT
>NA|NA|TRBV7-3|TRBJ1-3
CASSSGSGNTIYF
TGTGCCAGCAGCTCCGGCTCTGGAAACACCATATATTTT
>NA|NA|TRBV11-2|TRBJ2-2
CASTSPRGGRTGELFF
TGTGCCAGCACCTCCCCGAGGGGTGGGAGGACCGGGGAGCTGTTTTTT
>NA|NA|TRBV7-9|TRBJ2-1
CASSLGQNNNEQFF
TGTGCCAGCAGCTTAGGGCAGAATAACAATGAGCAGTTCTTC
>NA|NA|TRBV27|TRBJ2-3
CASSFSTDTQYF
TGTGCCAGCAGTTTTAGTACAGATACGCAGTATTTT
>NA|TRBD2|TRBV7-8|TRBJ2-3
CASSLLAGRTDTQYF
TGTGCCAGCAGCCTCCTAGCGGGGCGCACAGATACGCAGTATTTT
>few|NA|TRBV19|TRBJ1-6
CASSIGPGVGSPLHF
TGTGCCAGTAGTATAGGGCCGGGAGTGGGTTCACCCCTCCACTTT
>once|TRBD1|TRBV19|TRBJ1-2
CASSYRDSNGYTF
TGTGCCAGTAGCTACCGGGACAGCAACGGCTACACCTTC
>NA|NA|TRBV7-3|TRBJ1-2
CASSLDSGNYGYTF
TGTGCCAGCAGCCTAGACAGTGGCAACTATGGCTACACCTTC
>NA|NA|TRBV11-3|TRBJ2-3
CASSRGASTDTQYF
TGTGCCAGCAGTCGGGGGGCTAGCACAGATACGCAGTATTTT